These 2 T cell receptor beta chains share one sample of origin, sequenced in a study of shared clonotypes between healthy human individuals. Sequenced by immunoSEQ multiplex PCR; TCRdb stores in-frame clones only, minus some. The table shows fewer than 350,000 clones, with about nine tenths occurring only once. Sequencing used memory CD8+ T cells sorted from blood. Subset reported: CD45RO+ cells pooled with CCR7-negative TemRA cells. These receptors were taken from a man aged 18 to 30 in good health.

This clone was recorded once. The chain couples TRBV6-1 to TRBJ2-7; 12 nucleotides align to TRBD2. This CDR3 region has 16 residues. Per germline, CDR1 MNHNS and CDR2 SASEGT. The ends lost 2 bases at V and 4 bases at J; junction bases unmatched: 6. CDR3 coding DNA: TGTGCCAGCAGTGAATGGCTAGCGGGAGGGGGATACGAGCAGTACTTC. Residues: CASSEWLAGGGYEQYF.

This chain links TRBV28 with TRBJ2-7, with TRBD1 matching over 10 bases. There are 12 residues in the CDR3. CDR1 is MDHEN and CDR2 is SYDVKM in the germline V gene. The junction had 6 bases not matched to a gene; V was cut back by 5 bases and J by 11 bases. DNA of the CDR3: TGTGCCAGCAGTCTCCCCGGGACAGGGGAGTACTTC. Translation: CASSLPGTGEYF.